This T cell receptor (beta chain) was captured in a study of T cell changes during pregnancy in multiple sclerosis. CDR1 is LGHNA and CDR2 is YNFKEQ in the germline V gene. The CDR3 has 15 residues. With 0 bases removed from V and 5 bases from J, the gap between germline ends came to 11 bases. Data came from immunoSEQ multiplex PCR; TCRdb stores just in-frame clones and leaves some out. The sample includes about 75,000 clones, approximately 93% seen only once; the top ten take over 0.12%. This clonotype originated in a female donor with multiple sclerosis, enrolled in a pregnancy study. Specimen: CD4+ T cells from peripheral blood mononuclear cells, collected after pregnancy. The chain employs TRBV4-2 and TRBJ2-1, with D perhaps matching TRBD2 (5 bases). The CDR3 protein is CASSQDRGLDNEQFF. Here the CDR3 DNA reads TGTGCCAGCAGCCAAGATAGAGGGCTGGACAATGAGCAGTTCTTC.